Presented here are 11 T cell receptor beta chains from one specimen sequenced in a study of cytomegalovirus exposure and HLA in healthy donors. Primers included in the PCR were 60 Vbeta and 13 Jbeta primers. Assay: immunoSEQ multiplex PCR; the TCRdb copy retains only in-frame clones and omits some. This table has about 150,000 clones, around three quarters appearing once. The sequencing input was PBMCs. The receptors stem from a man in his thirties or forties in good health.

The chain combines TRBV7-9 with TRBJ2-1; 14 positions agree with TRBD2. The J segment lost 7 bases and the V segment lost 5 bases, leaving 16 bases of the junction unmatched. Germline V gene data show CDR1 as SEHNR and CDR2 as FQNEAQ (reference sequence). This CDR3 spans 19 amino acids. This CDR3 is CASSPRSRGGLAGENEQFF. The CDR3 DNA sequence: TGTGCCAGCAGCCCCCGGTCCAGGGGGGGACTAGCGGGAGAAAATGAGCAGTTCTTC.

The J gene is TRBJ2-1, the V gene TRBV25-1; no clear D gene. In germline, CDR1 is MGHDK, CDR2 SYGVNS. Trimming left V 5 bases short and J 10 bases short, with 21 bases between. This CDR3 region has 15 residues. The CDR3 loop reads CASSRLAHPEEEQFF. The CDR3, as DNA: TGTGCCAGCAGTAGACTGGCGCACCCCGAAGAAGAGCAGTTCTTC.

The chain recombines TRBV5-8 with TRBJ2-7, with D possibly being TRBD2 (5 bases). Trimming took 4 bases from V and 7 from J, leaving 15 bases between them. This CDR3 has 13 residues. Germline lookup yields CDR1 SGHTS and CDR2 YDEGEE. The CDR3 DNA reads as TGTGCCAGCAGCGCCGGAGGATACTGGGAGCAGTACTTC. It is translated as CASSAGGYWEQYF.

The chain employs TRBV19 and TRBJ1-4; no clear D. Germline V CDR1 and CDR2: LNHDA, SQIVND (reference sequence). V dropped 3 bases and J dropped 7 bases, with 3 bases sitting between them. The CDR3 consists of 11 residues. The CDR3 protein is CASSIREKLFF. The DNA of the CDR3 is TGTGCCAGTAGTATCCGTGAAAAACTGTTTTTT.

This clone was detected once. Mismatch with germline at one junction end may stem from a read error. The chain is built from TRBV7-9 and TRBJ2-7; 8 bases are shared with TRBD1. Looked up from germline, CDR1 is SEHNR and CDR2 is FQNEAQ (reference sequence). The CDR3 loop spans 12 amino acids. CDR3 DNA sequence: TGTTCCAGCAGCTTATCACAGGGGGGAAAGTACTTC. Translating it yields CSSSLSQGGKYF.

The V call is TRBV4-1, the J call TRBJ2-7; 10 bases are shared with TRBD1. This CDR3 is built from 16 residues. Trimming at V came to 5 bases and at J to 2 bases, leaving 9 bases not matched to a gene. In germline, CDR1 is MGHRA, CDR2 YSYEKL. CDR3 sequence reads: CASSEAPGQGTYEQYF. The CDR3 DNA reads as TGCGCCAGCAGCGAAGCTCCGGGACAGGGGACCTACGAGCAGTACTTC.

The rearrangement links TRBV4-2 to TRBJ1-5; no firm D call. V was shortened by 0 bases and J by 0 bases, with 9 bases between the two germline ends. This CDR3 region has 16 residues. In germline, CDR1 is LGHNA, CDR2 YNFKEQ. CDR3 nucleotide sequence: TGTGCCAGCAGCCAAGAGCCGGGTTATAGCAATCAGCCCCAGCATTTT. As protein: CASSQEPGYSNQPQHF.

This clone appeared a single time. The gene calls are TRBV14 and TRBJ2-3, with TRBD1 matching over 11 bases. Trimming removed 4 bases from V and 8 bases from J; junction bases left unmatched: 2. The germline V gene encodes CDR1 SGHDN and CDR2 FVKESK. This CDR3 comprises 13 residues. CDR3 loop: CASSRTGGVTQYF. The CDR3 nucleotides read TGTGCCAGCAGCCGGACAGGGGGCGTTACGCAGTATTTT.

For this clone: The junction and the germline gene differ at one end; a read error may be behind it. CDR3 sequence (DNA): TGTGCCAGCAGTTTGCGGTGGCCTCTGATCTTC. Residues: CASSLRWPLIF. This sequence joins TRBV27 and TRBJ2-1; D remains unclear. Germline V gives CDR1 MNHEY, CDR2 SMNVEV (reference sequence). The CDR3 runs 11 residues.

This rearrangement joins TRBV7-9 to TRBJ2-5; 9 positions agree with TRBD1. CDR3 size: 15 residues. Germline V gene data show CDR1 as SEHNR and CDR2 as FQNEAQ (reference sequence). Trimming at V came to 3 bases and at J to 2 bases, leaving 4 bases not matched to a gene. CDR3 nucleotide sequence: TGTGCCAGCAGCTTCGGGACAGGGAATCAAGAGACCCAGTACTTC. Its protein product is CASSFGTGNQETQYF.

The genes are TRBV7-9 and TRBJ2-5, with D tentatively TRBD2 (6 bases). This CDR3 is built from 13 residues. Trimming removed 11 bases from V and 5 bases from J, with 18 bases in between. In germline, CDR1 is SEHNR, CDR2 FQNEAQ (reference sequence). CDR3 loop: CASRDSGSETQYF. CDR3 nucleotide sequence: TGTGCCTCCCGGGACTCCGGTTCGGAGACCCAGTACTTC.